The rows below give T cell receptor beta chains drawn from one sample of a study of blood T cell repertoires in COVID-19. The data were produced by immunoSEQ multiplex PCR, yet TCRdb's version contains in-frame clones alone and is incomplete. The sample contains 30,000 to 35,000 clones, about 72% of which appear only once. The sample was peripheral blood. All receptors come from a woman in her sixties or seventies with acute or convalescent COVID-19. The CDR3 runs from the conserved cysteine through the conserved F or W. A D gene is named only where the DNA matches it firmly. Size is omitted from some rows. Given values are once, few, many or a class for expanded clones.

D gene: TRBD1
J gene: TRBJ1-6
clone size: medium-sized
V gene: TRBV7-9
CDR3 protein: CASSLASGGNSPLHF
CDR3 DNA: TGTGCCAGCAGCTTAGCGTCAGGGGGGAATTCACCCCTCCACTTT

D gene: TRBD1
J gene: TRBJ1-1
clone size: .
V gene: TRBV28
CDR3 protein: CASSRTGRGRGTEAFF
CDR3 DNA: TGTGCCAGCAGTCGGACAGGGAGAGGGAGAGGCACTGAAGCTTTCTTT

D gene: TRBD1
J gene: TRBJ1-1
clone size: .
V gene: TRBV6-1
CDR3 protein: CASSEDPGTGASEAFF
CDR3 DNA: TGTGCCAGCAGTGAAGATCCCGGGACAGGGGCCTCTGAAGCTTTCTTT

D gene: TRBD1
J gene: TRBJ1-1
clone size: .
V gene: TRBV3-1/TRBV3-2
CDR3 protein: CASLDRANTEAFF
CDR3 DNA: TGTGCCAGCTTGGACAGGGCGAACACTGAAGCTTTCTTT

D gene: .
J gene: TRBJ2-6
clone size: .
V gene: TRBV10-2
CDR3 protein: CASRGGPGIGSGANVLTF
CDR3 DNA: TGCGCCAGCAGGGGGGGTCCAGGGATAGGATCTGGGGCCAACGTCCTGACTTTC

D gene: .
J gene: TRBJ1-1
clone size: few
V gene: TRBV6-5
CDR3 protein: CASSSPRGNTEAFF
CDR3 DNA: TGTGCCAGCAGCTCACCCAGGGGGAACACTGAAGCTTTCTTT

D gene: TRBD2
J gene: TRBJ2-3
clone size: .
V gene: TRBV7-9
CDR3 protein: CASSHTSGGNTDTQYF
CDR3 DNA: TGTGCCAGCAGCCATACTAGCGGGGGAAACACAGATACGCAGTATTTT

D gene: TRBD1
J gene: TRBJ1-2
clone size: few
V gene: TRBV7-9
CDR3 protein: CASRPTGDYGYTF
CDR3 DNA: TGTGCCAGCAGACCTACAGGGGACTATGGCTACACCTTC

D gene: .
J gene: TRBJ1-6
clone size: .
V gene: TRBV9
CDR3 protein: CASSADRSYSPLHF
CDR3 DNA: TGTGCCAGCAGCGCAGACAGAAGCTATTCACCCCTCCACTTT

D gene: TRBD1
J gene: TRBJ1-1
clone size: few
V gene: TRBV6-6
CDR3 protein: CASSRSVGTGVGGTEAFF
CDR3 DNA: TGTGCCAGCAGTCGAAGTGTAGGGACAGGGGTGGGAGGCACTGAAGCTTTCTTT

D gene: .
J gene: TRBJ1-2
clone size: .
V gene: TRBV4-2
CDR3 protein: CASSQDADRSYGYTF
CDR3 DNA: TGTGCCAGCAGCCAAGATGCGGACAGAAGCTATGGCTACACCTTC

D gene: .
J gene: TRBJ2-6
clone size: .
V gene: TRBV21-1
CDR3 protein: CASTQTSSGANVLTF
CDR3 DNA: TGTGCCAGCACCCAAACGAGCTCTGGGGCCAACGTCCTGACTTTC

D gene: TRBD2
J gene: TRBJ2-2
clone size: .
V gene: TRBV27
CDR3 protein: CASSFGSGGYTGELFF
CDR3 DNA: TGTGCCAGCAGTTTCGGTAGCGGGGGGTACACCGGGGAGCTGTTTTTT

D gene: .
J gene: TRBJ1-1
clone size: .
V gene: TRBV5-1
CDR3 protein: CASSLGWEANTEAFF
CDR3 DNA: TGCGCCAGCAGCTTGGGCTGGGAGGCGAACACTGAAGCTTTCTTT

D gene: .
J gene: TRBJ2-3
clone size: .
V gene: TRBV10-3
CDR3 protein: CAISESINYGSDTQYF
CDR3 DNA: TGTGCCATCAGTGAGTCGATAAACTACGGGTCAGATACGCAGTATTTT

D gene: .
J gene: TRBJ2-1
clone size: .
V gene: TRBV30
CDR3 protein: CAFRRFHNEQFF
CDR3 DNA: TGTGCCTTTCGGCGGTTTCACAATGAGCAGTTCTTC

D gene: .
J gene: TRBJ2-7
clone size: .
V gene: TRBV7-7
CDR3 protein: CASSPGPSSYEQYF
CDR3 DNA: TGTGCCAGCAGCCCCGGCCCTAGCTCCTACGAGCAGTACTTC

D gene: TRBD2
J gene: TRBJ2-1
clone size: .
V gene: TRBV19
CDR3 protein: CASSPWTSANEQFF
CDR3 DNA: TGTGCCAGTAGTCCTTGGACTAGCGCCAATGAGCAGTTCTTC

D gene: TRBD1
J gene: TRBJ2-3
clone size: .
V gene: TRBV5-1
CDR3 protein: CASSESAGTASTDTQYF
CDR3 DNA: TGCGCCAGCAGCGAATCGGCCGGGACAGCTAGCACAGATACGCAGTATTTT

D gene: TRBD1
J gene: TRBJ1-1
clone size: .
V gene: TRBV7-9
CDR3 protein: CASSLRTGAMNTEAFF
CDR3 DNA: TGTGCCAGCAGCTTACGGACAGGAGCCATGAACACTGAAGCTTTCTTT

D gene: .
J gene: TRBJ1-2
clone size: .
V gene: TRBV5-6
CDR3 protein: CASSPAGQNYGYTF
CDR3 DNA: TGTGCCAGCAGCCCGGCCGGACAGAACTATGGCTACACCTTC

D gene: .
J gene: TRBJ2-7
clone size: .
V gene: TRBV11-2
CDR3 protein: CASSLVTGNSYEQYF
CDR3 DNA: TGTGCCAGCAGCTTAGTTACAGGGAACTCCTACGAGCAGTACTTC

D gene: .
J gene: TRBJ1-1
clone size: .
V gene: TRBV19
CDR3 protein: CASRTGAPGTEAFF
CDR3 DNA: TGTGCCAGTAGAACTGGGGCCCCGGGTACTGAAGCTTTCTTT

D gene: .
J gene: TRBJ2-2
clone size: .
V gene: TRBV12-3/TRBV12-4
CDR3 protein: CASSFLLGELFF
CDR3 DNA: TGTGCCAGCAGTTTTCTTCTCGGGGAGCTGTTTTTT

D gene: TRBD1
J gene: TRBJ1-2
clone size: .
V gene: TRBV28
CDR3 protein: CASIPSIRDRGRDYGYTF
CDR3 DNA: TGTGCCAGCATTCCTTCAATCCGGGACAGGGGGCGCGACTATGGCTACACCTTC

D gene: .
J gene: TRBJ2-7
clone size: .
V gene: TRBV2
CDR3 protein: CASRSGGNYEQYF
CDR3 DNA: TGTGCCAGCAGGTCAGGCGGGAACTACGAGCAGTACTTC

D gene: TRBD1
J gene: TRBJ1-3
clone size: .
V gene: TRBV7-8
CDR3 protein: CASRQDRAAGNTIYF
CDR3 DNA: TGTGCCAGCAGACAGGACAGGGCCGCTGGAAACACCATATATTTT

D gene: TRBD1
J gene: TRBJ1-5
clone size: .
V gene: TRBV6-5
CDR3 protein: CASSYGGGQNQPQHF
CDR3 DNA: TGTGCCAGCAGTTACGGTGGGGGACAGAATCAGCCCCAGCATTTT

D gene: .
J gene: TRBJ1-3
clone size: .
V gene: TRBV21-1
CDR3 protein: CARAGGYHSGNTIYF
CDR3 DNA: TGTGCCAGGGCGGGGGGGTACCACTCTGGAAACACCATATATTTT

D gene: TRBD1
J gene: TRBJ2-1
clone size: once
V gene: TRBV5-1
CDR3 protein: CASSWTGGLTYNEQFF
CDR3 DNA: TGCGCCAGCAGCTGGACAGGGGGACTAACTTACAATGAGCAGTTCTTC

D gene: .
J gene: TRBJ1-3
clone size: .
V gene: TRBV7-9
CDR3 protein: CASTLAMTIYF
CDR3 DNA: TGTGCCAGCACCTTGGCTATGACCATATATTTT

D gene: .
J gene: TRBJ2-7
clone size: .
V gene: TRBV11-2
CDR3 protein: CASSLLAVSYEQYF
CDR3 DNA: TGTGCCAGCAGCTTACTCGCAGTGTCCTACGAGCAGTACTTC

D gene: TRBD1
J gene: TRBJ1-1
clone size: .
V gene: TRBV28
CDR3 protein: CASSSTGGLVTEAFF
CDR3 DNA: TGTGCCAGCAGTTCCACAGGGGGCCTCGTCACTGAAGCTTTCTTT